This T cell receptor (beta chain) was sequenced during a study of T cells after yellow fever vaccination. For the study at large: Any fraction with a low cell number was prepared using SMART-Seq v4 Ultra Low Input.

MiXCR, applied by TCRdb to the 5' RACE reads, yields one record per CDR3 protein. The sample carries roughly 310,000 distinct CDR3 sequences, roughly 3.5% recorded once. Germline V lookup: CDR1 MNHEY, CDR2 SVGEGT. CDR3 length: 15 amino acids. The ends were cut back, 0 bases at V and 0 bases at J, with 5 bases in the middle. This clonotype was picked up many times. What it binds is not known. Findings and caveats of the study: In post-booster samples, most primary-vaccination clones reappeared (approximately 97% CD4, roughly 90% CD8). A faster peak, day 5 versus 15, was reached by the weaker secondary response.

Here the sequenced sample was PBMCs, taken on the day of the yellow fever booster vaccination. The receptor was isolated from a man aged 18 to 29 who received the YFV17D yellow fever vaccine. V is TRBV6-2 or TRBV6-3 and J is TRBJ2-2; weak D call: TRBD2 (5 bases). This CDR3 is CASSYSDSNTGELFF. CDR3 DNA: TGTGCCAGCAGTTACTCGGACTCGAACACCGGGGAGCTGTTTTTT.